These 26 T cell receptor beta chains share one sample of origin, sequenced in a study of glioma-infiltrating T cells. TCR alpha and beta CDR3 regions were amplified from RNA using iRepertoire nested multiplex PCR. Via MiXCR, TCRdb re-called the multiplex PCR reads, giving one row per CDR3 protein. The table lists 150,000 to 200,000 distinct CDR3 sequences, around 40% of them singletons, with around 4.9% in the top ten. The sequenced material came from glioma tissue, nonneoplastic brain tissue, or PBMCs (not recorded which). All receptors derive from a human donor with low-grade glioma or glioblastoma, undergoing nonglioma brain surgery, or in good health (not recorded which).

Comments on this clonotype: Sequence at one end of the junction differs from germline and may be a read error. The chain carries TRBV3-1 and TRBJ1-6, with D hard to call. CDR3 length: 14 residues. CDR1 is LGHDT, CDR2 YNNKEL, per germline (reference sequence). Written as DNA, the CDR3 is TGTGCCAGCAGACCGCGGACCAGCAATTCAACCCTCCACTTT. Translation gives CASRPRTSNSTLHF.

This chain uses TRBV18 with TRBJ2-1; TRBD1 agrees at 9 bases. The CDR3 runs 19 residues. Per germline, CDR1 KGHSH and CDR2 LQKENI. V shed 3 bases, J shed 1 base, and the junction held 13 bases outside the gene matches. DNA of the CDR3: TGTGCCAGCTCACCGAGAGGGACAGGGAGCGCGGAGTCCTACAATGAGCAGTTCTTC. Its protein is CASSPRGTGSAESYNEQFF. Supplemented by reference TRBV18 and TRBJ2-1, the full variable domain reads NAGVMQNPRHLVRRRGQEARLRCSPMKGHSHVYWYRQLPEEGLKFMVYLQKENIIDESGMPKERFSAEFPKEGPSILRIQQVVRGDSAAYFCASSPRGTGSAESYNEQFFGPGTRLTVL.

This clonotype came up many times. The chain is built from TRBV28 and TRBJ2-5, with 10 bases matching TRBD1. The germline V gene encodes CDR1 MDHEN and CDR2 SYDVKM. CDR3 size: 14 residues. The ends lost 2 bases at V and 6 bases at J; junction bases unmatched: 3. The CDR3 DNA sequence: TGTGCCAGCAGTTTAAGGACAGGGGGACAGACCCAGTACTTC. Its translation is CASSLRTGGQTQYF.

On this clonotype: A much larger clone lies one base from this, so it may be a read error. The chain uses TRBV6-1 and TRBJ2-2; D may be TRBD1 (6 bases). The CDR3 spans 16 residues. Germline lookup yields CDR1 MNHNS and CDR2 SASEGT. Trimming pared 4 bases from V and 7 bases from J, leaving 19 bases between. CDR3 sequence (DNA): TGTGCCAGCAGTGCCCCCCGAGGGGGATGTGTCGGGGAGCTGTTTTTT. As protein: CASSAPRGGCVGELFF.

V usage is TRBV7-9 and J usage is TRBJ2-7; possibly TRBD1 for D (6 bases). Trimming took 5 bases from V and 4 from J, leaving 15 bases between them. The length of the CDR3 is 14 residues. Germline V gives CDR1 SEHNR, CDR2 FQNEAQ (reference sequence). CDR3 nucleotides: TGTGCCAGCAGCACCCGGACAGAACCGTACGAGCAGTACTTC. It translates to CASSTRTEPYEQYF. The full variable domain, completed using reference TRBV7-9 and TRBJ2-7, is DTGVSQNPRHKITKRGQNVTFRCDPISEHNRLYWYRQTLGQGPEFLTYFQNEAQLEKSRLLSDRFSAERPKGSFSTLEIQRTEQGDSAMYLCASSTRTEPYEQYFGPGTRLTVT.

About this clonotype itself: The junction and the germline gene differ at one end; a read error may be behind it. V gene TRBV4-2 combines with J gene TRBJ2-1, with D uncertain. The CDR3 consists of 15 residues. The germline gives CDR1 LGHNA, CDR2 YNFKEQ. CDR3 DNA sequence: TGTACCAGCAGCCAAGATAAGCAGGCAACCTACGAGCAGTTCTTC. Translation: CTSSQDKQATYEQFF.

V gene TRBV12-3 or TRBV12-4 combines with J gene TRBJ1-3; the D is unclear. This CDR3 has 14 residues. V lost 10 bases and J lost 2, with 15 bases in between. Here the CDR3 DNA reads TGTGCCATCGGTCCGACACTCCCTGGAAACACCATATATTTT. Amino acid sequence: CAIGPTLPGNTIYF.

This clonotype has a count of ten or more. The rearrangement joins TRBV20-1 to TRBJ2-1; D not certain. Germline assignment: CDR1 DFQATT and CDR2 SNEGSKA (reference sequence). CDR3 length equals 12 residues. The V end was cut by 5 bases, the J end by 7 bases, with 12 bases between. The CDR3 coding sequence is TGCAGTGCTCCCAATCCCTTAAATGAGCAGTTCTTC. Its protein product is CSAPNPLNEQFF.

With respect to this clonotype: A much larger clone lies one base from this, so it may be a read error. The chain links TRBV7-2 to TRBJ2-7; 8 bases match TRBD2. V lost 5 bases and J lost 7; bases outside the gene matches: 22. The CDR3 sequence is 18 residues long. Germline V lookup: CDR1 SGHTA, CDR2 FQGNSA. Here the CDR3 reads CASSRREISGATYNEQYF. The CDR3 DNA reads as TGTGCCAGCAGCCGGCGCGAGATTAGCGGGGCCACCTACAATGAGCAGTACTTC.

As for this clonotype: Given a much more abundant clone one base away, this may be a read error. The rearrangement joins TRBV2 to TRBJ2-1; TRBD2 is a possible D gene (6 bases). The germline CDR1 and CDR2 sequences are SNHLY and FYNNEI. This CDR3 spans 13 amino acids. V lost 6 bases to trimming and J lost 10 bases, with 16 bases between them. CDR3 sequence reads: CASRLLAPGEQFF. Here the CDR3 DNA reads TGTGCCAGCAGGCTCCTAGCGCCGGGGGAGCAGTTCTTC.

This clonotype was counted ten times or more. The chain employs TRBV6-1 and TRBJ2-2; D remains ambiguous. The V gene lost 0 bases and the J gene lost 7 bases, with 9 bases spanning the gap. Per germline, CDR1 MNHNS and CDR2 SASEGT. This CDR3 is 14 amino acids long. CDR3 sequence: CASSEAGLSGELFF. The CDR3, as DNA: TGTGCCAGCAGTGAAGCGGGATTGAGCGGGGAGCTGTTTTTT.

Turning to this clonotype: A much larger clone is a single base away; this may be a read error. V usage is TRBV12-3 or TRBV12-4 and J usage is TRBJ2-1; a possible D gene is TRBD2 (5 bases). CDR3 length: 11 amino acids. V lost 1 base and J 12 bases, leaving 7 bases between the germline ends. The CDR3 region has the DNA TGTGCCAGCAGTTTAGATCGGGGGCAGTTCTTC. This translates into CASSLDRGQFF.

This clonotype was seen many times. This chain links TRBV20-1 with TRBJ1-2, with 9 bases identical to TRBD1. From germline, CDR1 is DFQATT and CDR2 SNEGSKA (reference sequence). With V trimmed by 3 bases and J by 5 bases, 10 bases remained unmatched. CDR3 length: 15 amino acids. The CDR3 reads CSASPQGANGYGYTF. The CDR3 DNA sequence: TGCAGTGCTAGCCCACAGGGGGCGAACGGATATGGCTACACCTTC.

As regards this clonotype: A read error may explain this, as a much larger clone is one base away. The genes are TRBV7-9 and TRBJ1-6; D not certain. Germline V lookup: CDR1 SEHNR, CDR2 FQNEAQ (reference sequence). This CDR3 is built from 15 residues. CDR3 in DNA: TGTGCCAGCAGCTTATGGGGAGACGATAATTCACACCTCCACTTT. Translating it yields CASSLWGDDNSHLHF. Full variable domain (missing parts from reference TRBV7-9 and TRBJ1-6): DTGVSQNPRHKITKRGQNVTFRCDPISEHNRLYWYRQTLGQGPEFLTYFQNEAQLEKSRLLSDRFSAERPKGSFSTLEIQRTEQGDSAMYLCASSLWGDDNSHLHFGNGTRLTVT.

As concerns this clonotype: A much larger clone lies a single base off, so this may be a read error. V usage is TRBV28 and J usage is TRBJ1-5; unclear D gene. The CDR3 is 12 amino acids. V was shortened by 7 bases and J by 4 bases, with 8 bases between the two germline ends. Germline CDR1 reads MDHEN; CDR2 reads SYDVKM. The CDR3 DNA follows: TGTGCCAGCACCGTACGTAATCAGCCCCAGCATTTT. Translated, it gives CASTVRNQPQHF.

Of note for this clonotype: This sequence may be a read error, since a much larger clone differs from it by one base. The chain carries TRBV19 and TRBJ1-5, with 7 positions matching TRBD1. CDR1 and CDR2 (germline): LNHDA, SQIVND (reference sequence). The CDR3 consists of 15 residues. The CDR3 sequence is CANSIDREPQWPQHF. CDR3 nucleotide sequence: TGTGCCAATAGTATCGACAGGGAACCCCAATGGCCCCAGCATTTT.

The chain carries TRBV20-1 and TRBJ2-7; 9 bases match TRBD2. The CDR3 consists of 14 residues. The V and J ends lost 7 bases and 5 bases, in that order; junction bases with no gene match: 12. The germline CDR1 and CDR2 sequences are DFQATT and SNEGSKA (reference sequence). The CDR3 is CSVPEPSGIDEQYV. The CDR3, as DNA: TGCAGTGTTCCGGAGCCTAGCGGGATAGACGAGCAGTACGTC.

V is TRBV30 and J is TRBJ1-1; no clear D gene. This CDR3 has 14 residues. V was shortened by 3 bases and J by 0 bases, with 11 bases between the two germline ends. The germline V gene has CDR1 GTSNPN and CDR2 SVGIG (reference sequence). The CDR3 region has the DNA TGTGCCTGGAGGACGGAAGTGATGAACACTGAAGCTTTCTTT. This encodes CAWRTEVMNTEAFF.

This rearrangement joins TRBV2 to TRBJ2-7; TRBD1 aligns across 8 bases. Germline CDR1 SNHLY, CDR2 FYNNEI. The CDR3 length is 13 residues. V was clipped by 4 bases and J by 7 bases; unmatched bases: 6. The CDR3 DNA sequence: TGTGCCAGCAGTGTTACAGGGGGTTATGAGCAGTACTTC. Protein sequence: CASSVTGGYEQYF.

The table lists this clonotype with many counts. The chain uses TRBV28 and TRBJ1-4; a possible D gene is TRBD1 (5 bases). Germline loops: CDR1 MDHEN, CDR2 SYDVKM. Trimming removed 5 bases from V and 10 bases from J, with 20 bases in between. The CDR3 has 15 amino acids. In DNA, the CDR3 is TGTGCCAGCAGTCCCACCATAAGGGGACGGGGAAAACTGTTTTTT. This encodes CASSPTIRGRGKLFF.

This clonotype has a handful of counts. The chain recombines TRBV28 with TRBJ2-7; a possible D gene is TRBD2 (5 bases). Germline lookup yields CDR1 MDHEN and CDR2 SYDVKM. Between the trimmed V and J ends, which lost 4 bases and 0 bases, there was a span of 13 bases. The CDR3 sequence is 15 residues long. CDR3 sequence reads: CASSSAGVSSYEQYF. The CDR3 DNA reads as TGTGCCAGCAGTTCTGCCGGGGTATCCTCCTACGAGCAGTACTTC.

Only a few counts were recorded for this clonotype. J is TRBJ1-2 and V is TRBV3-1; no firm D call. The V end was cut by 3 bases, the J end by 6 bases, with 5 bases between. Per the germline V gene, CDR1 is LGHDT and CDR2 is YNNKEL (reference sequence). The CDR3 consists of 11 residues. This chain's CDR3 is CASSQRDGYTF. The CDR3 DNA follows: TGTGCCAGCAGCCAGCGGGATGGCTACACCTTC. The full variable domain, completed using reference TRBV3-1 and TRBJ1-2, is DTAVSQTPKYLVTQMGNDKSIKCEQNLGHDTMYWYKQDSKKFLKIMFSYNNKELIINETVPNRFSPKSPDKAHLNLHINSLELGDSAVYFCASSQRDGYTFGSGTRLTVV.

This clonotype was seen at least ten times. The V and J genes are TRBV4-1 and TRBJ2-3; D remains unclear. Trimming left V 0 bases short and J 1 base short, with 11 bases between. The CDR3 covers 16 residues. Germline CDR1 MGHRA, CDR2 YSYEKL. This chain's CDR3 is CASSQDFGDRTDTQYF. The CDR3 coding sequence is TGCGCCAGCAGCCAAGATTTTGGTGACCGCACAGATACGCAGTATTTT.

The rearrangement links TRBV2 to TRBJ1-3, with D unclear. CDR1 and CDR2 (germline): SNHLY, FYNNEI. V dropped 4 bases and J dropped 0 bases, with 13 bases sitting between them. The CDR3 is 16 residues long. CDR3 loop: CASSAGQSGSGNTIYF. CDR3 bases: TGTGCCAGCAGTGCCGGGCAGTCAGGCTCTGGAAACACCATATATTTT. The full variable domain, rest sourced from reference TRBV2 and TRBJ1-3, is EPEVTQTPSHQVTQMGQEVILRCVPISNHLYFYWYRQILGQKVEFLVSFYNNEISEKSEIFDDQFSVERPDGSNFTLKIRSTKLEDSAMYFCASSAGQSGSGNTIYFGEGSWLTVV.

J is TRBJ2-7 and V is TRBV5-1, with TRBD1 matching 7 bases. The CDR3 loop spans 14 amino acids. Trimming took 4 bases from V and 0 from J; bases not matched to a gene: 4. The germline V gene has CDR1 SGHRS and CDR2 YFSETQ. CDR3 sequence (DNA): TGCGCCAGCAGCAGTGGGACAGTCTCCTACGAGCAGTACTTC. Translation gives CASSSGTVSYEQYF.

This clonotype was detected a few times. The chain employs TRBV4-1 and TRBJ1-4; D gene uncertain. V gave up 0 bases and J gave up 2 bases, with 4 bases separating them. CDR1 and CDR2 from the germline V gene are MGHRA and YSYEKL. CDR3 length: 14 amino acids. CDR3 coding DNA: TGCGCCAGCAGCCAAGACGGTACTAATGAAAAACTGTTTTTT. As protein: CASSQDGTNEKLFF.